A single sample is the source of the 31 T cell receptor beta chains below, sequenced in a study of shared clonotypes between healthy human individuals. Assay: immunoSEQ multiplex PCR; the TCRdb copy retains only in-frame clones and omits some. Among approximately 740,000 clones listed, more than 85% were seen once. Terminally differentiated effector memory CD45RA+ cells were excluded by CCR7 positive selection of CD45RO-negative cells. Sequencing input: naive CD8+ T cells sorted from blood. These receptor sequences come from a man aged 30 to 45 in good health.

CDR3 amino acids: CASSALAWDRNEQFF. In nucleotides, the CDR3 is TGTGCCAGCAGTGCCCTGGCCTGGGATAGGAATGAGCAGTTCTTC. The J gene is TRBJ2-1, the V gene TRBV11-2, with no clear D. From germline, CDR1 is SGHAT and CDR2 FQNNGV. The CDR3 length is 15 residues. Trimming took 6 bases from V and 7 from J, leaving 19 bases between them. The whole variable domain, remainder taken from reference TRBV11-2 and TRBJ2-1, is EAGVAQSPRYKIIEKRQSVAFWCNPISGHATLYWYQQILGQGPKLLIQFQNNGVVDDSQLPKDRFSAERLKGVDSTLKIQPAKLEDSAVYLCASSALAWDRNEQFFGPGTRLTVL.

This rearrangement joins TRBV28 to TRBJ1-1; TRBD1 might be the D (5 bases). V was shortened by 5 bases and J by 11 bases, with 18 bases between the two germline ends. The CDR3 totals 13 residues. From germline, CDR1 is MDHEN and CDR2 SYDVKM. For the CDR3, the DNA is TGTGCCAGCAGTCCCACCGGGGGGGGTGGGGCTTTCTTT. Protein: CASSPTGGGGAFF.

The chain has TRBV5-1 and TRBJ2-1; TRBD2 agrees at 11 bases. The V gene end was trimmed by 0 bases and the J gene end by 7 bases; junction bases not matched to a gene: 12. CDR1 and CDR2 from the germline V gene are SGHRS and YFSETQ. This CDR3 comprises 18 residues. CDR3 loop: CASSLGSLGTSGINEQFF. In DNA form, the CDR3 reads TGCGCCAGCAGCTTGGGGTCGTTGGGGACTAGCGGCATTAATGAGCAGTTCTTC.

This chain connects TRBV11-2 to TRBJ1-5; possible D gene TRBD1, 5 bases. Per the germline V gene, CDR1 is SGHAT and CDR2 is FQNNGV. The V end lost 6 bases, the J end lost 1 base, and 7 bases lay between the germline ends. This CDR3 comprises 13 residues. This CDR3 reads CASSWDSNQPQHF. CDR3 DNA sequence: TGTGCCAGCAGTTGGGACAGCAATCAGCCCCAGCATTTT.

A remark on this clone: Distinct nucleotide sequences in the sample also encode this CDR3. The chain carries TRBV6-5 and TRBJ1-1, with a tentative D call TRBD1 (5 bases). The CDR3 is made up of 13 amino acids. V lost 6 bases, J lost 2 bases, and 10 bases lay in between. The germline V gene has CDR1 MNHEY and CDR2 SVGAGI. The CDR3: CASSLDSNTEAFF. The CDR3 nucleotides are TGTGCCAGCAGCCTCGACAGTAACACTGAAGCTTTCTTT.

J is TRBJ2-7 and V is TRBV9; possible D gene TRBD2, 6 bases. Germline values: CDR1 SGDLS, CDR2 YYNGEE. Trimming left V 4 bases short and J 2 bases short, with 16 bases between. The CDR3 spans 15 residues. CDR3 sequence: CASSPPGSITYEQYF. The DNA of the CDR3 is TGTGCCAGCAGCCCCCCCGGGAGTATCACCTACGAGCAGTACTTC.

The rearrangement links TRBV15 to TRBJ2-2; unclear D gene. The CDR3 is 13 residues long. CDR1 is LNHNV and CDR2 is YYDKDF in the germline V gene (reference sequence). Trimming shortened V by 11 bases and J by 1 base, and 11 bases separated the two germline ends. The CDR3: CAASRGNTGELFF. CDR3 nucleotides: TGTGCCGCAAGCCGCGGGAACACCGGGGAGCTGTTTTTT. Combining the CDR3 with reference TRBV15 and TRBJ2-2 gives the whole variable domain DAMVIQNPRYQVTQFGKPVTLSCSQTLNHNVMYWYQQKSSQAPKLLFHYYDKDFNNEADTPDNFQSRRPNTSFCFLDIRSPGLGDTAMYLCAASRGNTGELFFGEGSRLTVL.

The chain employs TRBV7-2 and TRBJ2-1; 10 bases map to TRBD2. Germline trimming cut 4 bases from V and 3 bases from J; bases unmatched to any gene: 6. Germline V gene sequence: CDR1 SGHTA, CDR2 FQGNSA. The CDR3 sequence is 16 residues long. This CDR3 is CASSSGLAIFYNEQFF. CDR3 nucleotides: TGTGCCAGCAGCTCGGGACTAGCGATATTCTACAATGAGCAGTTCTTC.

The DNA of the CDR3 is TGTGCCAGCAGCTTAGTCGGGATCGGCTCCTACAATGAGCAGTTCTTC. As protein: CASSLVGIGSYNEQFF. The chain links TRBV7-9 to TRBJ2-1, with D tentatively TRBD2 (5 bases). The CDR3 loop spans 16 amino acids. Trimming took off 1 base at V and 0 bases at J, with 10 bases between the two ends. Per germline, CDR1 SEHNR and CDR2 FQNEAQ (reference sequence).

The chain links TRBV15 to TRBJ2-5; the D gene is possibly TRBD2 (6 bases). This CDR3 has 14 residues. The ends were cut back, 4 bases at V and 5 bases at J, with 14 bases in the middle. Per germline, CDR1 LNHNV and CDR2 YYDKDF (reference sequence). The CDR3 protein is CATSTIGGDETQYF. The CDR3, as DNA: TGTGCCACCAGCACGATTGGAGGGGACGAGACCCAGTACTTC. The variable domain in full, completed from reference TRBV15 and TRBJ2-5, reads DAMVIQNPRYQVTQFGKPVTLSCSQTLNHNVMYWYQQKSSQAPKLLFHYYDKDFNNEADTPDNFQSRRPNTSFCFLDIRSPGLGDTAMYLCATSTIGGDETQYFGPGTRLLVL.

This clone was seen once. The chain employs TRBV19 and TRBJ1-5, with D possibly being TRBD1 (5 bases). This CDR3 has 15 residues. Germline V lookup: CDR1 LNHDA, CDR2 SQIVND (reference sequence). V lost 6 bases, J lost 3 bases, and 15 bases lay in between. The CDR3 loop reads CASSLGDGPNQPQHF. In nucleotides, the CDR3 is TGTGCCAGTAGCTTAGGGGACGGCCCCAATCAGCCCCAGCATTTT. The variable domain in full, completed from reference TRBV19 and TRBJ1-5, reads DGGITQSPKYLFRKEGQNVTLSCEQNLNHDAMYWYRQDPGQGLRLIYYSQIVNDFQKGDIAEGYSVSREKKESFPLTVTSAQKNPTAFYLCASSLGDGPNQPQHFGDGTRLSIL.

The chain combines TRBV7-6 with TRBJ2-1, with a weak D call TRBD2 (5 bases). From germline, CDR1 is SGHVS and CDR2 FNYEAQ. This CDR3 is 13 amino acids long. V was cut by 5 bases and J by 6 bases, with 11 bases left in between. The CDR3 DNA follows: TGTGCCAGCAGCCCATTCCGGGGCAATGAGCAGTTCTTC. This encodes CASSPFRGNEQFF.

The chain combines TRBV9 with TRBJ2-3, with D unclear. From germline, CDR1 is SGDLS and CDR2 YYNGEE. This CDR3 has 13 residues. With 3 bases removed from V and 5 bases from J, the gap between germline ends came to 10 bases. The CDR3: CASSGLLGDTQYF. DNA of the CDR3: TGTGCCAGCAGCGGACTTCTAGGAGATACGCAGTATTTT.

V and J are TRBV18 and TRBJ2-5; TRBD1 aligns across 9 bases. Trimming removed 1 base from V and 4 bases from J; junction bases left unmatched: 7. The CDR3 has 16 amino acids. CDR1 and CDR2 from the germline V gene are KGHSH and LQKENI. Written as DNA, the CDR3 is TGTGCCAGCTCACCACGTAACAGGGGGCTTTTAGAGACCCAGTACTTC. This translates into CASSPRNRGLLETQYF.

The sample holds one count of this clone. The V and J genes are TRBV6-1 and TRBJ2-3; D not certain. V shed 2 bases and J shed 4 bases, with 16 bases lying between them. The germline V gene has CDR1 MNHNS and CDR2 SASEGT. This CDR3 is built from 16 residues. CDR3 region: CASSEPAGFSADTQYF. CDR3 DNA: TGTGCCAGCAGTGAACCCGCCGGTTTCAGCGCAGATACGCAGTATTTT.

J is TRBJ1-2 and V is TRBV5-6, with TRBD1 matching over 11 bases. CDR1 and CDR2 from the germline V gene are SGHDT and YYEEEE. Losses at the gene ends were 4 bases for V and 5 bases for J; bases not matched to a gene: 4. CDR3 size: 14 residues. The CDR3 loop reads CASSMGQGVYGYTF. CDR3 nucleotide sequence: TGTGCCAGCAGCATGGGACAGGGGGTGTATGGCTACACCTTC.

The V gene is TRBV29-1, the J gene TRBJ2-5; unclear D gene. This CDR3 is built from 11 residues. Germline CDR1 is SQVTM and CDR2 is ANQGSEA. V was clipped by 0 bases and J by 6 bases, with 5 bases between them. CDR3 protein: CSVEDVQTQYF. The CDR3, as DNA: TGCAGCGTTGAAGATGTACAGACCCAGTACTTC.

This chain connects TRBV6-5 to TRBJ2-7; D not certain. The CDR3 length is 12 residues. From germline, CDR1 is MNHEY and CDR2 SVGAGI. V gave up 6 bases and J gave up 7 bases, with 13 bases separating them. DNA for the CDR3: TGTGCCAGCAGCCCGACTCCTGGGGAGCAGTACTTC. This sequence encodes CASSPTPGEQYF.

The chain uses TRBV4-3 and TRBJ2-7, with a weak D call TRBD1 (5 bases). The CDR3 covers 14 residues. The V end lost 1 base, the J end lost 3 bases, and 10 bases lay between the germline ends. Per germline, CDR1 LGHNA and CDR2 YSLEER. The CDR3 spells CASSQGWQGYEQYF. The CDR3 DNA reads as TGCGCCAGCAGCCAAGGCTGGCAGGGCTACGAGCAGTACTTC.

This clone was seen a single time. The chain combines TRBV19 with TRBJ1-5, with TRBD1 as a possible D gene (5 bases). V was trimmed by 1 base and J by 0 bases, leaving 10 bases between them. This CDR3 contains 16 residues. Germline lookup yields CDR1 LNHDA and CDR2 SQIVND (reference sequence). The CDR3 region has the DNA TGTGCCAGTAGTATAGGGGGGATTGATAGCAATCAGCCCCAGCATTTT. Amino acid sequence: CASSIGGIDSNQPQHF.

This chain links TRBV7-6 with TRBJ2-1; 9 positions agree with TRBD2. V shed 4 bases, J shed 2 bases, and the junction held 3 bases outside the gene matches. The CDR3 runs 15 residues. Germline CDR1 reads SGHVS; CDR2 reads FNYEAQ. The CDR3 here is CASSSSGMTYNEQFF. The CDR3 nucleotides are TGTGCCAGCAGCTCTAGCGGGATGACCTACAATGAGCAGTTCTTC.

The rearrangement uses TRBV28 and TRBJ1-5, with 8 bases aligning to TRBD1. V dropped 5 bases and J dropped 7; count of bases not matched to a gene: 7. Per germline, CDR1 MDHEN and CDR2 SYDVKM. The CDR3 sequence is 14 residues long. CDR3 loop: CASSPTGDSQPQHF. CDR3 DNA: TGTGCCAGCAGTCCGACAGGGGACAGCCAGCCCCAGCATTTT.

The chain carries TRBV4-1 and TRBJ2-3, with D hard to call. The length of the CDR3 is 13 residues. V was trimmed by 0 bases and J by 4 bases, leaving 5 bases between them. Germline V gene lookup returns CDR1 MGHRA and CDR2 YSYEKL. CDR3 sequence reads: CASSQEGSDTQYF. For the CDR3, the DNA is TGCGCCAGCAGCCAAGAGGGGTCAGATACGCAGTATTTT.

The chain employs TRBV28 and TRBJ2-7; TRBD1 matches at 9 bases. The CDR3 runs 14 residues. Germline trimming cut 5 bases from V and 5 bases from J; bases unmatched to any gene: 7. From germline, CDR1 is MDHEN and CDR2 SYDVKM. CDR3 nucleotides: TGTGCCAGCAGTCAACCCGGGACAGGGAACGAGCAGTACTTC. This gives the protein CASSQPGTGNEQYF.

The chain joins TRBV4-1 to TRBJ2-7, with 7 bases matching TRBD2. This CDR3 region has 16 residues. Looked up from germline, CDR1 is MGHRA and CDR2 is YSYEKL. V was pared by 1 base and J by 3 bases, with 9 bases of the junction left unmatched. The CDR3 DNA reads as TGCGCCAGCAGCCAAGTCAAAACGGGCGGGAGCTACGAGCAGTACTTC. Protein product: CASSQVKTGGSYEQYF.

This clone was seen more than once but under ten times. CDR3 sequence (DNA): TGTGCCAGTAGTAGACTAGCGGGTAGCTCCTACGAGCAGTACTTC. Protein sequence: CASSRLAGSSYEQYF. The gene calls are TRBV19 and TRBJ2-7, with TRBD2 matching over 10 bases. Germline trimming cut 4 bases from V and 0 bases from J; bases unmatched to any gene: 3. The germline V gene encodes CDR1 LNHDA and CDR2 SQIVND (reference sequence). There are 15 residues in the CDR3.

The chain has TRBV7-3 and TRBJ2-3; 7 bases are a match to TRBD1. Trimming cost V 4 bases and J 2 bases; bases outside gene matches: 15. The CDR3 contains 18 residues. Germline V gives CDR1 SGHTA, CDR2 FQGTGA. CDR3 loop: CASSYSRGSVTVTDTQYF. The DNA of the CDR3 is TGTGCCAGCAGCTACTCCAGGGGGAGCGTTACGGTCACAGATACGCAGTATTTT.

The chain recombines TRBV27 with TRBJ2-7; no definite D call. V lost 5 bases to trimming and J lost 2 bases, with 13 bases between them. CDR1 and CDR2 from the germline V gene are MNHEY and SMNVEV (reference sequence). The CDR3 is made up of 14 amino acids. The CDR3 loop reads CASSPQETAYEQYF. DNA for the CDR3: TGTGCCAGCAGTCCTCAGGAGACGGCCTACGAGCAGTACTTC.

The chain uses TRBV10-3 and TRBJ2-1, with no clear D. V lost 3 bases to trimming and J lost 5 bases, with 11 bases between them. Germline CDR1 ENHRY, CDR2 SYGVKD. The length of the CDR3 is 14 residues. The CDR3 nucleotides read TGTGCCATCAGTGAAGGGTTTGGGGACAATGAGCAGTTCTTC. This translates into CAISEGFGDNEQFF.

V is TRBV15 and J is TRBJ2-2; maybe TRBD1 (5 bases). Germline V CDR1 and CDR2: LNHNV, YYDKDF (reference sequence). The germline V and J ends were trimmed by 0 bases and 4 bases, with 9 bases remaining between them. The CDR3 spans 15 residues. The CDR3 region is CATSRDNGATGELFF. The CDR3 DNA is TGTGCCACCAGCAGAGATAATGGGGCCACCGGGGAGCTGTTTTTT.

V usage is TRBV7-2 and J usage is TRBJ2-1, with a tentative D call TRBD1 (5 bases). The CDR3 runs to 15 residues. Germline V gene data show CDR1 as SGHTA and CDR2 as FQGNSA. Trimming cost V 1 base and J 8 bases, with 15 bases left between them. The CDR3 reads CASSLVGELIDEQFF. For the CDR3, the DNA is TGTGCCAGCAGCTTAGTAGGGGAACTAATCGATGAGCAGTTCTTC. The full variable domain, its missing parts supplied by reference TRBV7-2 and TRBJ2-1, is GAGVSQSPSNKVTEKGKDVELRCDPISGHTALYWYRQSLGQGLEFLIYFQGNSAPDKSGLPSDRFSAERTGGSVSTLTIQRTQQEDSAVYLCASSLVGELIDEQFFGPGTRLTVL.